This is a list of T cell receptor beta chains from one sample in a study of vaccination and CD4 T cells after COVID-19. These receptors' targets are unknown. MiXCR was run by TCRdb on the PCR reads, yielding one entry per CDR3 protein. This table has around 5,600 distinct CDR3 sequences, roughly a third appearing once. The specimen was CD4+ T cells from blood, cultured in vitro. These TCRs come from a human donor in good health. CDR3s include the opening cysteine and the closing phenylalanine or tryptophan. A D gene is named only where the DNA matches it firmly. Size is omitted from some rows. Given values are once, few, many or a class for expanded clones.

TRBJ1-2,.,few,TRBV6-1,CASSPNRARGYTF,TGTGCCAGCAGTCCTAACAGGGCACGGGGCTACACCTTC
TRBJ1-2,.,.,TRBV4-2,CASSQGPIPYISSGYTF,TGTGCCAGCAGCCAGGGACCGATTCCTTATATATCCAGTGGCTACACCTTC
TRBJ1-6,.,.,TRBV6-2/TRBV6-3,CASSQGTALHF,TGTGCCAGCAGTCAGGGAACGGCCCTCCACTTT
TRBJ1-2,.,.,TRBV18,CASSPQRGEAANYGYTF,TGTGCCAGCTCACCCCAAAGAGGGGAGGCCGCAAACTATGGCTACACCTTC
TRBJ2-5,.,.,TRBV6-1,CASSRDFRETQYF,TGTGCCAGCAGCCGGGACTTTCGGGAGACCCAGTACTTC
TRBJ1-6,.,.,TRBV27,CASSLKQGTSPLHF,TGTGCCAGCAGTTTAAAACAGGGTACTTCACCCCTCCACTTT
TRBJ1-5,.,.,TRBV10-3,CAISEDTVGNQPQHF,TGTGCCATCAGTGAAGACACAGTCGGCAATCAGCCCCAGCATTTT
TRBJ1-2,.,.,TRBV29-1,CSVEFTRGNHYGYTF,TGCAGCGTTGAATTTACCCGGGGGAACCACTATGGCTACACCTTC
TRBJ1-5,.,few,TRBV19,CASSLQGNQPQHF,TGTGCCAGTAGTTTACAGGGCAATCAGCCCCAGCATTTT
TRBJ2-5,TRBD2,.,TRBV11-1,CASSYRAGAHQETQYF,TGTGCCAGCAGTTACCGAGCGGGGGCGCACCAAGAGACCCAGTACTTC
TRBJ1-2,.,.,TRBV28,CAIQDVGGYTF,TGTGCCATACAGGACGTGGGCGGCTACACCTTC
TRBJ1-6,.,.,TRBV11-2,CASSRLDSFSPLHF,TGTGCCAGCAGCCGTCTGGATAGCTTTTCACCCCTCCACTTT
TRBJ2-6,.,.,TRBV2,CASRPSGANVLTF,TGTGCCAGCAGGCCCTCTGGGGCCAACGTCCTGACTTTC
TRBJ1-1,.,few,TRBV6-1,CASLTWGQRYAAFF,TGTGCCAGCCTGACATGGGGGCAGAGGTATGCAGCTTTCTTT
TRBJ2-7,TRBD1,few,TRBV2,CASGPLTGWDEQYF,TGTGCCAGCGGCCCGTTGACAGGGTGGGACGAGCAGTACTTC
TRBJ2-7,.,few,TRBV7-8,CASSLTDTYEQYF,TGTGCCAGCAGCTTAACGGATACCTACGAGCAGTACTTC
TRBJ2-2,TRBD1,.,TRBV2,CASRPTGESGELFF,TGTGCCAGCAGACCGACAGGGGAATCCGGGGAGCTGTTTTTT
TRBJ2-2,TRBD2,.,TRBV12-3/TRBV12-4,CASSGLAGGYTGELFF,TGTGCCAGCAGTGGATTAGCGGGGGGGTACACCGGGGAGCTGTTTTTT
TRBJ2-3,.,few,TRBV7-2,CASSFAPWARDTRTDTQYF,TGTGCCAGCAGCTTCGCACCTTGGGCCCGGGACACCCGCACAGATACGCAGTATTTT
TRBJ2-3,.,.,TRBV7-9,CASSLEAGQSTDTQYF,TGTGCCAGCAGCTTAGAGGCAGGACAAAGCACAGATACGCAGTATTTT
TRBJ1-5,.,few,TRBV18,CASSPSGGGGQPQHF,TGTGCCAGCTCACCAAGTGGCGGAGGTGGTCAGCCCCAGCATTTT
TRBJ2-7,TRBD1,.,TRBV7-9,CASRRQGDLYYEQYF,TGTGCCAGCAGAAGACAGGGAGACTTGTACTACGAGCAGTACTTC
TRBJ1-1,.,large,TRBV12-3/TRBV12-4,CASRLTGYMNTEAFF,TGTGCCAGCAGGCTGACAGGTTACATGAACACTGAAGCTTTCTTT
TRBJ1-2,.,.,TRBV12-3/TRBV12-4,CASSFEGPYGYTF,TGTGCCAGCAGTTTTGAGGGACCCTATGGCTACACCTTC
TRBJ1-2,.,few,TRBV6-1,CASSKQWSYGYTF,TGTGCCAGCAGCAAACAGTGGAGCTATGGCTACACCTTC
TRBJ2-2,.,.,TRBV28,CASNPNLNTGELFF,TGTGCCAGCAATCCGAACTTGAACACCGGGGAGCTGTTTTTT
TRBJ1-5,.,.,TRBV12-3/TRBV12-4,CASSSNRDQPQHF,TGTGCCAGCAGTTCTAACAGGGATCAGCCCCAGCATTTT
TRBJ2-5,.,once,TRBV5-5,CASSLVWDQETQYF,TGTGCCAGCAGCTTGGTTTGGGACCAAGAGACCCAGTACTTC
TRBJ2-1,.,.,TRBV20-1,CSARDYGTPSSYNEQFF,TGCAGTGCTAGAGACTACGGGACTCCGAGCTCCTACAATGAGCAGTTCTTC
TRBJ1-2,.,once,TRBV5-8,CASSLGGSDGYTF,TGTGCCAGCAGCTTAGGGGGGAGCGATGGCTACACCTTC
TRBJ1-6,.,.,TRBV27,CASSLFRNSPLHF,TGTGCCAGCAGTTTATTTCGTAATTCACCCCTCCACTTT
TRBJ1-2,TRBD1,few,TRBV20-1,CSAGDHRGYGYTF,TGCAGTGCTGGGGATCACAGGGGGTATGGCTACACCTTC
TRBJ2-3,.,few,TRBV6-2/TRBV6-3,CASSYTGGFVDTQYF,TGTGCCAGCAGTTACACCGGGGGCTTCGTCGATACGCAGTATTTT
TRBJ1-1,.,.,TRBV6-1,CASRRQLNTEAFF,TGTGCCAGCAGACGACAGCTGAACACTGAAGCTTTCTTT
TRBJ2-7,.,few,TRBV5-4,CASSLDPGGNEQYF,TGTGCCAGCAGCTTGGATCCGGGTGGGAACGAGCAGTACTTC
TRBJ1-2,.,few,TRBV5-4,CASSLSGNGGYTF,TGTGCCAGCAGCTTGTCCGGAAATGGAGGCTACACCTTC
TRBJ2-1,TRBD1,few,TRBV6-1,CASSPGQGLNEQFF,TGTGCCAGCAGTCCAGGACAGGGGCTCAATGAGCAGTTCTTC
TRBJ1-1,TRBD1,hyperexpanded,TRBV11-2,CASSSGQGDTEAFF,TGTGCCAGCAGCTCGGGACAGGGGGACACTGAAGCTTTCTTT
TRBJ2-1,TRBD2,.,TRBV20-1,CSAASGDHSYNEQFF,TGCAGTGCAGCCAGCGGGGACCACTCCTACAATGAGCAGTTCTTC
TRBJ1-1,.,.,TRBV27,CASNSIGKVGLTANTEAFF,TGTGCCAGCAACAGTATCGGGAAGGTTGGACTAACAGCGAACACTGAAGCTTTCTTT
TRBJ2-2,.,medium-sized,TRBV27,CASSAYREGYTGELFF,TGTGCCAGCAGTGCCTACAGGGAGGGGTACACCGGGGAGCTGTTTTTT
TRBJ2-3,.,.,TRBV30,CAWSVTGSTQYF,TGTGCCTGGAGTGTCACCGGGTCTACGCAGTATTTT
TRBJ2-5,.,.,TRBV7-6,CASSLGLGETQYF,TGTGCCAGCAGCTTAGGATTGGGCGAGACCCAGTACTTC
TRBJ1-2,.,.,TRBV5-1,CASSATDLIGYTF,TGCGCCAGCAGCGCGACAGACCTTATCGGCTACACCTTC
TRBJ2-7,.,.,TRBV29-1,CSVLSSEHEQYF,TGCAGCGTGTTGTCCTCGGAGCACGAGCAGTACTTC
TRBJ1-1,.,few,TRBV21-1,CASILTRAFF,TGTGCCAGCATTTTAACGAGAGCTTTCTTT
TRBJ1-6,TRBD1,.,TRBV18,CASSRDSSNSPLHF,TGTGCCAGCTCACGGGACAGCTCGAATTCACCCCTCCACTTT
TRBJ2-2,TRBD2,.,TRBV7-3,CASSSQGTSRTGELFF,TGTGCCAGCAGCTCACAAGGGACTAGCCGCACCGGGGAGCTGTTTTTT
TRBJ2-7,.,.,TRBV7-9,CASSGRRASSYEQYF,TGTGCCAGCAGCGGACGGCGAGCGAGCTCCTACGAGCAGTACTTC
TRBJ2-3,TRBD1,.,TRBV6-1,CASTITVGQGATNTQYF,TGTGCCAGCACCATTACGGTCGGGCAGGGGGCCACAAATACGCAGTATTTT
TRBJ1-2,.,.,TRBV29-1,CSVAGPGYGYTF,TGCAGCGTTGCAGGCCCAGGCTATGGCTACACCTTC
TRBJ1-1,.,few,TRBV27,CASSFLGVHDTEAFF,TGTGCCAGCAGTTTTCTTGGGGTCCACGACACTGAAGCTTTCTTT
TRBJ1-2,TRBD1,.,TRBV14,CASSQGTADGYTF,TGTGCCAGCAGCCAGGGGACAGCGGATGGCTACACCTTC
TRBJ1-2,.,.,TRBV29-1,CSVGSGGAGYTF,TGCAGCGTTGGGTCGGGGGGGGCCGGCTACACCTTC
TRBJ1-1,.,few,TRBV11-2,CASSLRGSEAFF,TGTGCCAGCAGCTTAAGAGGGTCCGAAGCTTTCTTT
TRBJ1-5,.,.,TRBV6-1,CASSPRVGAIPQHF,TGTGCCAGCAGCCCCCGGGTAGGGGCGATACCCCAGCATTTT
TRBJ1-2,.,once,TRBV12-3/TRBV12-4,CAGSFLPNYGYTF,TGTGCCGGCAGTTTCCTTCCGAACTATGGCTACACCTTC
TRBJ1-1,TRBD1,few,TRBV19,CATRGRGTLNTEAFF,TGTGCCACACGGGGCAGGGGGACGTTGAACACTGAAGCTTTCTTT